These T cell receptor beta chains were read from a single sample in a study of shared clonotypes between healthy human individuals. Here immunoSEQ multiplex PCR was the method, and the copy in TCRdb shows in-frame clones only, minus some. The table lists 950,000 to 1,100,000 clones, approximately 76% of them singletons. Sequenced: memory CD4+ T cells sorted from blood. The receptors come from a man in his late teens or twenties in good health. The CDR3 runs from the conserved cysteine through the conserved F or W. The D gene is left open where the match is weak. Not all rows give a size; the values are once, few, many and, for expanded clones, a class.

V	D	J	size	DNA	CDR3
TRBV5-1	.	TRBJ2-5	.	TGCGCCAGCAGCTTGGCCAATTCGGTCCAAGAGACCCAGTACTTC	CASSLANSVQETQYF
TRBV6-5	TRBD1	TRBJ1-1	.	TGTGCCAGCAGTCTGAGGGCCACAGGGGGAACTGAAGCTTTCTTT	CASSLRATGGTEAFF
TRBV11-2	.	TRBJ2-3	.	TGTGCCAGCAGCTTAGGTGGGGGCCGGGGAGATACGCAGTATTTT	CASSLGGGRGDTQYF
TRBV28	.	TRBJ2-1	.	TGTGCCAGCAGCTCTGACAGTGAGCAGTTCTTC	CASSSDSEQFF
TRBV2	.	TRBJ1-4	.	TGTGCCAGCAGTGTTGAGGGAGGTAATGAAAAACTGTTTTTT	CASSVEGGNEKLFF
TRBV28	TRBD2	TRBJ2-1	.	TGTGCCAGCAGTTTTAGTAGCGGGGGGGCCAATGAGCAGTTCTTC	CASSFSSGGANEQFF
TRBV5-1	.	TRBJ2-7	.	TGCGCCAGCAGCTTGGCAACGGCACTCTACGTCGAGCAGTACTTC	CASSLATALYVEQYF
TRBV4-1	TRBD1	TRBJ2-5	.	TGCGCCAGCAGCTTTGAGGACAGGGGAGAGACCCAGTACTTC	CASSFEDRGETQYF
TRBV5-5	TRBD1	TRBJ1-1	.	TGTGCCAGCAGCCTGACAGGGCAGACTGAAGCTTTCTTT	CASSLTGQTEAFF
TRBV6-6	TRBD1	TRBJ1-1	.	TGTGCCAGCAGTAACCAGGGGGCGAAAACTGAAGCTTTCTTT	CASSNQGAKTEAFF
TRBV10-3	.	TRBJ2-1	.	TGTGCCATCACGGACGGAATCTTCAATGAGCAGTTCTTC	CAITDGIFNEQFF
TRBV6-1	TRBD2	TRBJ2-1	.	TGTGCCAGCAGTTCGCGGGGGGGCCTGGATGAGCAGTTCTTC	CASSSRGGLDEQFF
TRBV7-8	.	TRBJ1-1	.	TGTGCCAGCACCGTAGGCCTGAACACTGAAGCTTTCTTT	CASTVGLNTEAFF
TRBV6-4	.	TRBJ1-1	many	TGTGCCAGCAGGGGCACTGAAGCTTTCTTT	CASRGTEAFF
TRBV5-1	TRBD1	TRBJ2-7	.	TGCGCCAGCAGCCAGGACAGGTTTACCAACGAGCAGTACTTC	CASSQDRFTNEQYF
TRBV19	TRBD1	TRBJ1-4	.	TGTGCCAGTAAGGACAGGCCTGAAAAACTGTTTTTT	CASKDRPEKLFF
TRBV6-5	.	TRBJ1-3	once	TGTGCCAGCAGTTACTCGGGGGGAAACACCATATATTTT	CASSYSGGNTIYF
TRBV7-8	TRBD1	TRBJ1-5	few	TGTGCCAGCAGCCGACCGACAGGGCGGCGGGAGCCCCAGCATTTT	CASSRPTGRREPQHF
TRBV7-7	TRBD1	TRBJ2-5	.	TGTGCTAGCAGCCGGGACAGGGAAGAGACCCAGTACTTC	CASSRDREETQYF
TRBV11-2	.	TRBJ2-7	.	TGTGCCAGCAGCGCAAACCGGGTCACCTACGAGCAGTACTTC	CASSANRVTYEQYF
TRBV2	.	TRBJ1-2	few	TGTGCCAGCAGAGCGACTTATGGCTACACCTTC	CASRATYGYTF
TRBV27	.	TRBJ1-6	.	TGTGCCAGCAGTTACGGGAACTCACCCCTCCACTTT	CASSYGNSPLHF
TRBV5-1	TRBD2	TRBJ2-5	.	TGCGCCAGCAGCTGGGGGACTAGCGGGAGGGCAACGAAAGAGACCCAGTACTTC	CASSWGTSGRATKETQYF
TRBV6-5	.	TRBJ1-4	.	TGTGCCAGCAGTTACCGGGCAGGGAGGGAAAAACTGTTTTTT	CASSYRAGREKLFF
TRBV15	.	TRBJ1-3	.	TGTGCCACCAGCGCCCACAACACCATATATTTT	CATSAHNTIYF
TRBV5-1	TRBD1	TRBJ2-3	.	TGCGCCAGCAGCTCGGGACAGGGTTCGGGTACGCAGTATTTT	CASSSGQGSGTQYF
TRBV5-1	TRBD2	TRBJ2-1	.	TGCGCCAGCAGCTCACCAAAGACTAGCGGGAGGATTAGCTCCTACAATGAGCAGTTCTTC	CASSSPKTSGRISSYNEQFF
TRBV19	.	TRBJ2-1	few	TGTGCCAGTAGTATAGAGCAACTGTACAATGAGCAGTTCTTC	CASSIEQLYNEQFF
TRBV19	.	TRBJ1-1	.	TGTGCCAGTAGTATAGGAGGACGGGACAAGGGACGGAACACTGAAGCTTTCTTT	CASSIGGRDKGRNTEAFF
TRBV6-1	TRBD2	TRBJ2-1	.	TGTGCCAGCAGTGAACTAGCGGGGATGTACAATGAGCAGTTCTTC	CASSELAGMYNEQFF
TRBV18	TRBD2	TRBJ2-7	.	TGTGCCAGCTCCAGGACTAGCGGAGCCTACGAGCAGTACTTC	CASSRTSGAYEQYF
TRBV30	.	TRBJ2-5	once	TGTGCCTGGATCGGCGGTATGACCCAGTACTTC	CAWIGGMTQYF
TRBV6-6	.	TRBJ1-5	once	TGTGCCAGCACTCTGGGGGGGGGTAACCCCTATCAGCCCCAGCATTTT	CASTLGGGNPYQPQHF
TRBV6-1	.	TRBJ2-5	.	TGTGCCAGCAGTGCCTCCCCGGGACCGACGAAAGAGACCCAGTACTTC	CASSASPGPTKETQYF
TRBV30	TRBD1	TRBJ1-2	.	TGTGCCCTCCGGGACAGGGGGAAATTAAACTATGGCTACACCTTC	CALRDRGKLNYGYTF
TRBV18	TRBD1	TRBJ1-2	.	TGTGCCAGCTCTCGCGGGACAGGGGAGTATTTCTATGGCTACACCTTC	CASSRGTGEYFYGYTF
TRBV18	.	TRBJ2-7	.	TGTGCCAGCTCACCACGGACAGACATCTACGAGCAGTACTTC	CASSPRTDIYEQYF
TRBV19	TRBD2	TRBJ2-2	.	TGTGCCAGTAGTAACGGACTAGCGGGGGCCGGGGAGCTGTTTTTT	CASSNGLAGAGELFF
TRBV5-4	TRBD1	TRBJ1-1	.	TGTGCCAGCAGCTACTCTGGGACAGGGAACACTGAAGCTTTCTTT	CASSYSGTGNTEAFF
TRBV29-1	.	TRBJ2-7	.	TGCAGCGTAGGGGACGGAGGAACCTACGAGCAGTACTTC	CSVGDGGTYEQYF
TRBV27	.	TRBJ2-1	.	TGTGCCAGCAGACTGGACGGCTACAATGAGCAGTTCTTC	CASRLDGYNEQFF
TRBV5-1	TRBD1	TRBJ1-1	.	TGCGCCAGCTCAACAGGGGGGGCGAGGACTGAAGCTTTCTTT	CASSTGGARTEAFF